The 23 T cell receptor beta chains given below trace back to one sample, sequenced in a study of cytomegalovirus exposure and HLA in healthy donors. PCR was performed using 60 Vbeta and 13 Jbeta primers. Measured with immunoSEQ multiplex PCR; TCRdb has only the in-frame clones, and not every one. The sample shows 150,000 to 200,000 clones, 80% to 90% of them seen only once. Sequencing input: PBMCs. Every receptor here comes from a man younger than 35 in good health and CMV-seropositive.

This sequence joins TRBV5-1 and TRBJ1-1, with TRBD1 matching over 7 bases. The CDR3 length is 16 residues. Germline V CDR1 and CDR2: SGHRS, YFSETQ. Trimming at V came to 5 bases and at J to 5 bases, leaving 15 bases not matched to a gene. The DNA for the CDR3 is TGCGCCAGCAGTCACGTCCGGGACAGCGAGGGAACTGAAGCTTTCTTT. This translates into CASSHVRDSEGTEAFF.

This clone was picked up one time. This chain connects TRBV11-2 to TRBJ2-3; perhaps TRBD2 as D (6 bases). Germline V gene lookup returns CDR1 SGHAT and CDR2 FQNNGV. Trimming took off 3 bases at V and 5 bases at J, with 12 bases between the two ends. This CDR3 is 14 amino acids long. The CDR3 bases are TGTGCCAGCAGCTTCCCTACGGGAGTAGATACGCAGTATTTT. As protein: CASSFPTGVDTQYF.

This clone showed up just once. This chain uses TRBV29-1 with TRBJ2-7, with D maybe TRBD1 (6 bases). Germline CDR1 reads SQVTM; CDR2 reads ANQGSEA. With 3 bases removed from V and 3 bases from J, the gap between germline ends came to 9 bases. The length of the CDR3 is 12 residues. The DNA of the CDR3 is TGCAGCGTTGAGGGCAGGGGCTACGAGCAGTACTTC. Residues: CSVEGRGYEQYF.

A note on this clone: The identical CDR3 is also encoded by other nucleotide sequences in the sample. The chain is built from TRBV13 and TRBJ2-2, with D maybe TRBD1 (6 bases). The V end was cut by 1 base, the J end by 2 bases, with 11 bases between. Germline values: CDR1 PRHDT, CDR2 FYEKMQ (reference sequence). The CDR3 has 16 residues. The CDR3 spells CASSLVGTRNTGELFF. Written as DNA, the CDR3 is TGTGCCAGCAGCTTAGTCGGGACAAGAAACACCGGGGAGCTGTTTTTT.

The chain joins TRBV7-9 to TRBJ2-1; D call uncertain. The CDR3 extends over 14 amino acids. The germline gives CDR1 SEHNR, CDR2 FQNEAQ (reference sequence). V dropped 0 bases and J dropped 6 bases, with 9 bases sitting between them. In DNA, the CDR3 is TGTGCCAGCAGCTTAGCGTACCGCGCCAATGAGCAGTTCTTC. Its translation: CASSLAYRANEQFF.

The CDR3 nucleotides read TGTGCCAGCAGTCCAACCTGGGACACCAACTATGGCTACACCTTC. Translation: CASSPTWDTNYGYTF. The chain joins TRBV7-8 to TRBJ1-2; a possible D gene is TRBD1 (6 bases). Trimming took 6 bases from V and 2 from J, leaving 16 bases between them. Germline V CDR1 and CDR2: SGHVS, FQNEAQ. The CDR3 totals 15 residues.

The table lists this clone with a few counts. This sequence joins TRBV5-1 and TRBJ2-6; possibly TRBD1 for D (6 bases). The CDR3 covers 16 residues. Between the trimmed V and J ends, which lost 4 bases and 2 bases, there was a span of 13 bases. Germline V lookup: CDR1 SGHRS, CDR2 YFSETQ. The CDR3 DNA is TGCGCCAGCAGCCTTGACCCAGGGGCTGGGGCCAACGTCCTGACTTTC. This codes for CASSLDPGAGANVLTF.

This chain links TRBV4-3 with TRBJ2-7; the match to TRBD2 covers 7 bases. Germline V gene sequence: CDR1 LGHNA, CDR2 YSLEER. This CDR3 contains 15 residues. The V and J ends lost 0 bases and 8 bases, in that order; junction bases with no gene match: 10. CDR3 loop: CASSQEYGGWYKQYF. For the CDR3, the DNA is TGCGCCAGCAGCCAAGAATACGGGGGGTGGTACAAGCAGTACTTC.

V and J are TRBV5-6 and TRBJ2-7, with 7 bases fitting TRBD1. Germline V gene sequence: CDR1 SGHDT, CDR2 YYEEEE. The length of the CDR3 is 12 residues. The V gene end was trimmed by 5 bases and the J gene end by 6 bases; junction bases not matched to a gene: 5. Here the CDR3 reads CASSLGTVEQYF. In nucleotides, the CDR3 is TGTGCCAGCAGTCTAGGGACAGTCGAGCAGTACTTC.

The chain combines TRBV18 with TRBJ2-2, with 9 bases that match TRBD1. Germline V gives CDR1 KGHSH, CDR2 LQKENI. The CDR3 covers 18 residues. The ends lost 1 base at V and 0 bases at J; junction bases unmatched: 6. The CDR3 is CASSPLIQGATNTGELFF. The CDR3 bases are TGTGCCAGCTCACCACTAATACAGGGGGCCACGAACACCGGGGAGCTGTTTTTT. Complete variable domain (other parts from reference TRBV18 and TRBJ2-2): NAGVMQNPRHLVRRRGQEARLRCSPMKGHSHVYWYRQLPEEGLKFMVYLQKENIIDESGMPKERFSAEFPKEGPSILRIQQVVRGDSAAYFCASSPLIQGATNTGELFFGEGSRLTVL.

This sequence joins TRBV12-5 and TRBJ1-6, with 7 bases matching TRBD1. The ends lost 6 bases at V and 8 bases at J; junction bases unmatched: 7. Germline V gene lookup returns CDR1 LGHNT and CDR2 FRNRAP. The CDR3 is 14 amino acids. This CDR3 reads CASGQQGMYSPLHF. CDR3 nucleotide sequence: TGTGCTAGTGGGCAACAGGGGATGTATTCACCCCTCCACTTT.

This chain connects TRBV5-1 to TRBJ2-3, with no clear D. Germline V gene data show CDR1 as SGHRS and CDR2 as YFSETQ. V lost 0 bases and J lost 6, with 5 bases in between. There are 12 residues in the CDR3. The CDR3 DNA is TGCGCCAGCAGCTTGGAGAGGGATACGCAGTATTTT. Protein product: CASSLERDTQYF. The full variable domain, completed using reference TRBV5-1 and TRBJ2-3, is KAGVTQTPRYLIKTRGQQVTLSCSPISGHRSVSWYQQTPGQGLQFLFEYFSETQRNKGNFPGRFSGRQFSNSRSEMNVSTLELGDSALYLCASSLERDTQYFGPGTRLTVL.

The chain has TRBV27 and TRBJ1-1; TRBD1 is a possible D gene (5 bases). Germline lookup yields CDR1 MNHEY and CDR2 SMNVEV (reference sequence). This CDR3 has 13 amino acids. V was shortened by 8 bases and J by 5 bases, with 15 bases between the two germline ends. In nucleotides, the CDR3 is TGTGCCAGCGAAAATTTGGGGCGGACTGAAGCTTTCTTT. This translates into CASENLGRTEAFF.

The J gene is TRBJ1-1, the V gene TRBV18; D not certain. Germline V CDR1 and CDR2: KGHSH, LQKENI. This CDR3 is built from 14 residues. V was cut by 3 bases and J by 2 bases, with 10 bases left in between. In nucleotides, the CDR3 is TGTGCCAGCTCACCCAGTGGGCAAAACACTGAAGCTTTCTTT. This translates into CASSPSGQNTEAFF.

For the CDR3, the DNA is TGTGCCAGCAGTTCCCACGGGGGAGGCTATGGCTACACCTTC. Protein product: CASSSHGGGYGYTF. The chain recombines TRBV25-1 with TRBJ1-2; possibly TRBD1 for D (5 bases). Per the germline V gene, CDR1 is MGHDK and CDR2 is SYGVNS. The CDR3 sequence is 14 residues long. The V gene lost 5 bases and the J gene lost 4 bases, with 14 bases spanning the gap.

The chain links TRBV11-2 to TRBJ1-1; 7 bases agree with TRBD1. This CDR3 is 15 amino acids long. Trimming removed 2 bases from V and 4 bases from J; junction bases left unmatched: 7. Germline V gene lookup returns CDR1 SGHAT and CDR2 FQNNGV. CDR3 DNA sequence: TGTGCCAGCAGCTTACGCTTCGGGACAGTCACTGAAGCTTTCTTT. Residues: CASSLRFGTVTEAFF.

The V gene is TRBV6-9, the J gene TRBJ2-3; tentative D call: TRBD2 (5 bases). This CDR3 is 16 amino acids long. The V end lost 6 bases, the J end lost 2 bases, and 18 bases lay between the germline ends. The V gene's germline CDR1 is MNHGY and CDR2 SVAAGI. CDR3 amino acids: CASRRSGIPNTDTQYF. For the CDR3, the DNA is TGTGCCAGCAGAAGATCCGGGATCCCAAACACAGATACGCAGTATTTT.

The CDR3 coding sequence is TGTGCCAGCAGTTCCCGCCCCAAGACTAGCGGGGGGACCTCAATCACAGATACGCAGTATTTT. Protein: CASSSRPKTSGGTSITDTQYF. V gene TRBV28 combines with J gene TRBJ2-3, with 13 positions matching TRBD2. Germline V gene data show CDR1 as MDHEN and CDR2 as SYDVKM. This CDR3 region has 21 residues. Trimming removed 4 bases from V and 2 bases from J; junction bases left unmatched: 18. The whole variable domain, remainder taken from reference TRBV28 and TRBJ2-3, is DVKVTQSSRYLVKRTGEKVFLECVQDMDHENMFWYRQDPGLGLRLIYFSYDVKMKEKGDIPEGYSVSREKKERFSLILESASTNQTSMYLCASSSRPKTSGGTSITDTQYFGPGTRLTVL.

This clone was seen a single time. The rearrangement links TRBV7-2 to TRBJ2-3; D is ambiguous. CDR1 and CDR2 from the germline V gene are SGHTA and FQGNSA. Trimming left V 1 base short and J 3 bases short, with 17 bases between. This CDR3 is 17 amino acids long. CDR3 in DNA: TGTGCCAGCAGCTTAGAACAGCCCTCGGTAGTGACAGATACGCAGTATTTT. Translated: CASSLEQPSVVTDTQYF.

The CDR3 bases are TGTGCCACCAGCAGAGATATTGTGCGGCAGCAGTTCTTC. Encoded protein: CATSRDIVRQQFF. The chain links TRBV15 to TRBJ2-1; D uncertain. Trimming left V 0 bases short and J 11 bases short, with 11 bases between. The CDR3 totals 13 residues. Germline loops: CDR1 LNHNV, CDR2 YYDKDF (reference sequence).

V gene TRBV30 combines with J gene TRBJ1-2, with 7 positions matching TRBD1. CDR1 is GTSNPN, CDR2 SVGIG, per germline (reference sequence). This CDR3 region has 13 residues. V trimming: 3 bases; J trimming: 5 bases; junction bases outside the gene matches: 6. CDR3: CAWRWTGQYGYTF. The DNA of the CDR3 is TGTGCCTGGAGGTGGACAGGACAATATGGCTACACCTTC.

The chain employs TRBV7-9 and TRBJ2-5; D tentatively reads TRBD1 or TRBD2 (5 bases each). CDR1 and CDR2 from the germline V gene are SEHNR and FQNEAQ (reference sequence). CDR3 length: 15 residues. Trimming removed 4 bases from V and 2 bases from J, with 14 bases in between. DNA for the CDR3: TGTGCCAGCAGCTCAGCAGGGAGTTGGCAAGAGACCCAGTACTTC. Residues: CASSSAGSWQETQYF.

The chain combines TRBV30 with TRBJ1-1, with D uncertain. Germline CDR1 is GTSNPN and CDR2 is SVGIG (reference sequence). Deletions cut 4 bases from V and 11 bases from J, with 26 bases between. The CDR3 totals 15 residues. CDR3 coding DNA: TGTGCCTGGACCAATAAAATAGATGGAGGGAACGGGGCTTTCTTT. As protein: CAWTNKIDGGNGAFF.